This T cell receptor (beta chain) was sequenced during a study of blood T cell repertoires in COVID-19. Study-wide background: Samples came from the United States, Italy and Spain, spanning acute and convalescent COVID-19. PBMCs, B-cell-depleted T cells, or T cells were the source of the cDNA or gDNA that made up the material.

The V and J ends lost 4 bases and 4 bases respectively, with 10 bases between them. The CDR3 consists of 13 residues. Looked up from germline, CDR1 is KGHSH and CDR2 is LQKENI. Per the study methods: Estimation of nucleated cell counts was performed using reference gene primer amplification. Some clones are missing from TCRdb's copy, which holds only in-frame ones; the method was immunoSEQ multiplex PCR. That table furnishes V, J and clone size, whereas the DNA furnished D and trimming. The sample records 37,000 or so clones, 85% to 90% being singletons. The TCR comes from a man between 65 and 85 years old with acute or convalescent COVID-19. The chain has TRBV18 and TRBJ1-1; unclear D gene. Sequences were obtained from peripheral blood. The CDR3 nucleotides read TGTGCCAGCTCACTTGGGAGGACCACTGAAGCTTTCTTT. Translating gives CASSLGRTTEAFF.